The 8 T cell receptor beta chains in this list originate from one sample, sequenced in a study of human T cells and chemical hapten exposure. Time point in this sample: pre-sensitization, week 0. Treatment given: therapeutic diphenylcyclopropenone sensitization with weekly scalp DPC. MiXCR, applied by TCRdb to the RACE reads, yields one record per CDR3 protein. The sample holds fewer than 60,000 distinct CDR3 sequences, 11% seen once. This sample comprised whole blood, obtained in connection with sensitization to the hapten diphenylcyclopropenone (DPC). These receptors all stem from a woman between 40 and 55 years old with alopecia areata. Some clones in this sample may be carry-over from other donors' samples.

This clonotype has at least ten counts. The rearrangement uses TRBV5-4 and TRBJ1-3, with a tentative D call TRBD1 (5 bases). V lost 5 bases to trimming and J lost 0 bases, with 12 bases between them. Germline-derived CDR1 and CDR2 are SGHNT and YYREEE (reference sequence). The CDR3 contains 15 residues. CDR3 loop: CASSRDGYSGNTIYF. The CDR3, as DNA: TGTGCCAGCAGTCGGGACGGCTACTCTGGAAACACCATATATTTT.

There are a few counts of this clonotype. The chain recombines TRBV20-1 with TRBJ1-1; D is unresolved. V lost 3 bases, J lost 3 bases, and 14 bases lay in between. The germline V gene has CDR1 DFQATT and CDR2 SNEGSKA (reference sequence). The CDR3 length is 14 residues. The CDR3 loop is CSASIPAIDTEAFF. The CDR3 bases are TGCAGTGCTAGCATCCCGGCGATTGACACTGAAGCTTTCTTT.

This clonotype was found many times. V usage is TRBV18 and J usage is TRBJ2-4; no clear D gene. The V gene lost 9 bases and the J gene lost 1 base, with 16 bases spanning the gap. The CDR3 loop spans 15 amino acids. Germline V gene data show CDR1 as KGHSH and CDR2 as LQKENI. The CDR3 region is CASKPSPEAKNIQYF. The DNA of the CDR3 is TGTGCCAGTAAGCCGTCACCCGAGGCCAAAAACATTCAGTACTTC.

A few counts support this clonotype. The chain couples TRBV28 to TRBJ2-7; no definite D call. The CDR3 covers 10 residues. V dropped 5 bases and J dropped 4 bases, with 3 bases sitting between them. Germline CDR1 MDHEN, CDR2 SYDVKM. The CDR3 loop is CASSEYEQYF. In DNA, the CDR3 is TGTGCCAGCAGTGAATACGAGCAGTACTTC. Using reference TRBV28 and TRBJ2-7 for the parts outside the CDR3, the full variable domain is DVKVTQSSRYLVKRTGEKVFLECVQDMDHENMFWYRQDPGLGLRLIYFSYDVKMKEKGDIPEGYSVSREKKERFSLILESASTNQTSMYLCASSEYEQYFGPGTRLTVT.

This clonotype was observed a handful of times. This rearrangement joins TRBV20-1 to TRBJ2-5; TRBD1 agrees at 8 bases. CDR1 and CDR2 (germline): DFQATT, SNEGSKA (reference sequence). V trimming: 1 base; J trimming: 4 bases; junction bases outside the gene matches: 8. The CDR3 extends over 15 amino acids. The DNA for the CDR3 is TGCAGTGCTAGAGGTTCCCGGGACAGGATAGAGACCCAGTACTTC. This encodes CSARGSRDRIETQYF.

The gene calls are TRBV7-2 and TRBJ2-3; tentatively, D is TRBD2 (6 bases). V lost 7 bases to trimming and J lost 3 bases, with 17 bases between them. Germline V gene lookup returns CDR1 SGHTA and CDR2 FQGNSA. This CDR3 region has 15 residues. The CDR3 protein is CASNLGLPGTDTQYF. The CDR3 coding sequence is TGTGCCAGCAACCTCGGACTACCCGGGACAGATACGCAGTATTTT.

The chain uses TRBV19 and TRBJ2-1, with D unclear. V shed 3 bases and J shed 7 bases, with 10 bases lying between them. Germline CDR1 is LNHDA and CDR2 is SQIVND (reference sequence). This CDR3 is built from 13 residues. CDR3 bases: TGTGCCAGTAGTATTGTCCCCGGGAATGAGCAGTTCTTC. Encoded protein: CASSIVPGNEQFF.

At least ten counts were recorded for this clonotype. The chain couples TRBV30 to TRBJ2-1; TRBD2 aligns across 8 bases. The CDR3 sequence is 13 residues long. Germline V gene lookup returns CDR1 GTSNPN and CDR2 SVGIG (reference sequence). Trimming at V came to 8 bases and at J to 6 bases, leaving 9 bases not matched to a gene. The CDR3 region is CALRAGDSNEQFF. The CDR3 bases are TGTGCCCTGAGAGCGGGAGATAGCAATGAGCAGTTCTTC.